The 26 T cell receptor beta chains given below trace back to one sample, sequenced in a study of blood T cell repertoires in COVID-19. TCRdb's copy holds only in-frame clones and misses some; the assay was immunoSEQ multiplex PCR. The sample gives 150,000 or so clones, about four fifths of which show up once; over 25% is in the top ten. Material for sequencing was peripheral blood. These receptor sequences come from a woman aged 60-70 years with acute or convalescent COVID-19.

This clone has at least ten counts. The chain recombines TRBV7-9 with TRBJ1-4, with D unresolved. Between the trimmed V and J ends, which lost 0 bases and 9 bases, there was a span of 8 bases. The CDR3 is 13 residues long. Germline V gene sequence: CDR1 SEHNR, CDR2 FQNEAQ (reference sequence). CDR3 protein: CASSLAPFQKLFF. As DNA, the CDR3 is TGTGCCAGCAGCTTAGCCCCGTTTCAAAAACTGTTTTTT.

This chain joins TRBV5-1 and TRBJ1-1; tentatively, D is TRBD1 (6 bases). Trimming left V 2 bases short and J 0 bases short, with 14 bases between. The CDR3 runs to 16 residues. Per the germline V gene, CDR1 is SGHRS and CDR2 is YFSETQ. The CDR3 DNA is TGCGCCAGCAGCTTATATGGACAGACGATGAACACTGAAGCTTTCTTT. It codes for CASSLYGQTMNTEAFF.

This sequence joins TRBV7-3 and TRBJ1-1; 8 bases are shared with TRBD1. V lost 4 bases, J lost 5 bases, and 6 bases stayed unmatched. Germline V gene sequence: CDR1 SGHTA, CDR2 FQGTGA. This CDR3 comprises 14 residues. CDR3 sequence (DNA): TGTGCCAGCAGCTCGCAGGGGGCACGGACTGAAGCTTTCTTT. This gives the protein CASSSQGARTEAFF. The full variable domain, in which reference TRBV7-3 and TRBJ1-1 provide the parts outside the CDR3, is GAGVSQTPSNKVTEKGKYVELRCDPISGHTALYWYRQSLGQGPEFLIYFQGTGAADDSGLPNDRFFAVRPEGSVSTLKIQRTERGDSAVYLCASSSQGARTEAFFGQGTRLTVV.

The chain joins TRBV3-1 (or the pseudogene TRBV3-2) to TRBJ2-1, with 8 nucleotides matching TRBD2. The V and J ends lost 6 bases and 0 bases, in that order; junction bases with no gene match: 1. Germline V gene lookup returns CDR1 LGHDT and CDR2 YNNKEL (reference sequence). The CDR3 is made up of 14 amino acids. The CDR3 here is CASSGTSSYNEQFF. The CDR3 bases are TGTGCCAGCAGTGGGACTAGCTCCTACAATGAGCAGTTCTTC.

This clone has just one count. This chain connects TRBV24-1 to TRBJ2-2, with D possibly matching TRBD1 (6 bases). Deletions cut 4 bases from V and 4 bases from J, with 21 bases between. The CDR3 length is 18 residues. Germline V CDR1 and CDR2: KGHDR, SFDVKD. The chain's CDR3 is CATSDIGGEDWGTGELFF. In nucleotides, the CDR3 is TGTGCCACCAGTGACATAGGGGGAGAGGACTGGGGCACCGGGGAGCTGTTTTTT.

This chain uses TRBV27 with TRBJ1-2, with a weak D call TRBD1 (6 bases). Deletions cut 2 bases from V and 4 bases from J, with 11 bases between. The germline V gene has CDR1 MNHEY and CDR2 SMNVEV (reference sequence). The CDR3 is 14 amino acids. DNA for the CDR3: TGTGCCAGCAGTTTAGACAGGTCTGGCTATGGCTACACCTTC. It translates to CASSLDRSGYGYTF.

The V gene is TRBV29-1, the J gene TRBJ2-2, with D perhaps TRBD1 (6 bases). Germline CDR1 and CDR2: SQVTM and ANQGSEA. CDR3 size: 12 residues. V was trimmed by 4 bases and J by 5 bases, leaving 8 bases between them. CDR3: CSVAQGTGELFF. DNA of the CDR3: TGCAGCGTTGCCCAGGGGACCGGGGAGCTGTTTTTT.

The rearrangement joins TRBV27 to TRBJ1-6, with 8 bases matching TRBD1. This CDR3 comprises 12 residues. Germline lookup yields CDR1 MNHEY and CDR2 SMNVEV (reference sequence). V trimming: 6 bases; J trimming: 12 bases; junction bases outside the gene matches: 4. CDR3 region: CASRDRVLPLHF. The DNA of the CDR3 is TGTGCCAGCAGGGACAGGGTCTTACCCCTCCACTTT.

This clone was recorded once. The chain joins TRBV9 to TRBJ1-3; maybe TRBD1 (5 bases). This CDR3 has 15 residues. The V and J ends lost 0 bases and 6 bases respectively, with 13 bases between them. Germline lookup yields CDR1 SGDLS and CDR2 YYNGEE. CDR3: CASSVAPGGENTIYF. The CDR3 DNA reads as TGTGCCAGCAGCGTAGCTCCGGGAGGGGAAAACACCATATATTTT.

This chain links TRBV6-5 with TRBJ2-7, with D maybe TRBD2 (6 bases). Germline V gene data show CDR1 as MNHEY and CDR2 as SVGAGI. This CDR3 has 13 amino acids. Trimming shortened V by 4 bases and J by 6 bases, and 13 bases separated the two germline ends. The CDR3 here is CASSSRGRVEQYF. Written as DNA, the CDR3 is TGTGCCAGCAGTTCGCGGGGCAGGGTCGAGCAGTACTTC.

CDR3 coding DNA: TGTGCCAGTAAGGTCGGGGACAGGGGGACAGGACAGCCCCAGCATTTT. Protein: CASKVGDRGTGQPQHF. This chain connects TRBV19 to TRBJ1-5, with 11 bases fitting TRBD1. This CDR3 has 16 residues. Trimming removed 7 bases from V and 7 bases from J; junction bases left unmatched: 12. In germline, CDR1 is LNHDA, CDR2 SQIVND (reference sequence).

This clone was found a few times. V is TRBV21-1 and J is TRBJ1-1; the table's TRBD1 call for D was not verified on the DNA. TRBV21-1 corresponds to a pseudogene. CDR3 size: 11 residues. DNA for the CDR3: TGTGCCAGCCGCCGGGACATTGAAGCTTTCTTT. Its protein is CASRRDIEAFF.

The V call is TRBV28, the J call TRBJ1-2, with D tentatively TRBD1 (6 bases). CDR1 MDHEN and CDR2 SYDVKM come from the germline V gene. This CDR3 is built from 14 residues. V gave up 1 base and J gave up 5 bases, with 11 bases separating them. The CDR3 DNA reads TGTGCCAGCAGTTTATCAGAGAGGGGGTATGGCTACACCTTC. Translating it yields CASSLSERGYGYTF.

This sequence joins TRBV5-5 and TRBJ1-5; 9 bases align to TRBD1. This CDR3 is built from 16 residues. The germline gives CDR1 SGHKS, CDR2 YYEKEE (reference sequence). With 4 bases clipped from V and 4 bases from J, the junction kept 9 bases outside the gene matches. The CDR3 DNA reads TGTGCCAGCAGCCGGGCGGACAGGGGACCTAATCAGCCCCAGCATTTT. This gives the protein CASSRADRGPNQPQHF.

The chain employs TRBV5-6 and TRBJ1-2; 7 bases are shared with TRBD1. The CDR3 has 16 amino acids. From germline, CDR1 is SGHDT and CDR2 YYEEEE. V shed 4 bases and J 4 bases; nucleotides not matched to a gene: 13. This CDR3 reads CASSPHPTGRIYGYTF. As DNA, the CDR3 is TGTGCCAGCAGCCCGCACCCGACAGGGCGGATCTATGGCTACACCTTC.

The CDR3 nucleotides read TGTGCCAGTAGTTCCCCAGGGTCCAACTATGGCTACACCTTC. Translating gives CASSSPGSNYGYTF. This chain connects TRBV19 to TRBJ1-2, with D maybe TRBD1 (5 bases). The germline CDR1 and CDR2 sequences are LNHDA and SQIVND (reference sequence). Trimming left V 5 bases short and J 2 bases short, with 12 bases between. There are 14 residues in the CDR3.

The chain links TRBV4-2 to TRBJ1-1; maybe TRBD1 (6 bases). Trimming stripped 3 bases from V and 1 base from J, with 15 bases between. The CDR3 loop spans 16 amino acids. Germline CDR1 reads LGHNA; CDR2 reads YNFKEQ. The DNA for the CDR3 is TGTGCCAGCAGCCATGCACAGGGCCGGGGGAACACTGAAGCTTTCTTT. Its translation: CASSHAQGRGNTEAFF.

The chain carries TRBV29-1 and TRBJ1-2; a possible D gene is TRBD1 (5 bases). Germline-derived CDR1 and CDR2 are SQVTM and ANQGSEA. The V end lost 3 bases, the J end lost 8 bases, and 13 bases lay between the germline ends. The CDR3 is made up of 12 amino acids. CDR3 sequence (DNA): TGCAGCGTTGACCCAGGGTATGCCGGCTACACCTTC. As protein: CSVDPGYAGYTF. Full variable domain (rest looked up from reference TRBV29-1 and TRBJ1-2): SAVISQKPSRDICQRGTSLTIQCQVDSQVTMMFWYRQQPGQSLTLIATANQGSEATYESGFVIDKFPISRPNLTFSTLTVSNMSPEDSSIYLCSVDPGYAGYTFGSGTRLTVV.

This chain connects TRBV7-8 to TRBJ1-5, with no clear D. The ends were cut back, 6 bases at V and 5 bases at J, with 14 bases in the middle. Germline CDR1 is SGHVS and CDR2 is FQNEAQ. The CDR3 contains 14 residues. CDR3 sequence (DNA): TGTGCCAGCAGTGAGGTGGGAGTAGATCAGCCCCAGCATTTT. Translating it yields CASSEVGVDQPQHF.

The chain has TRBV11-3 and TRBJ2-3, with 7 bases lining up with TRBD2. Germline CDR1 is SGHNT and CDR2 is YENEEA. The CDR3 has 17 residues. The ends lost 1 base at V and 1 base at J; junction bases unmatched: 8. The CDR3, as DNA: TGTGCCAGCAGCTTAGGATCTGGGAGCGGGGGCACAGATACGCAGTATTTT. Translated: CASSLGSGSGGTDTQYF.

The rearrangement uses TRBV7-9 and TRBJ2-5; 8 bases align to TRBD2. J lost 7 bases, V lost 5 bases, and 9 bases had no gene match. CDR1 is SEHNR, CDR2 FQNEAQ, per germline (reference sequence). The CDR3 length is 14 residues. The CDR3, as DNA: TGTGCCAGCAGCCCACGGGGGGGGGCCGGGACCCAGTACTTC. This encodes CASSPRGGAGTQYF.

This chain links TRBV3-1 (or the pseudogene TRBV3-2) with TRBJ1-6, with 10 bases fitting TRBD1. The CDR3 has 17 amino acids. CDR1 is LGHDT and CDR2 is YNNKEL in the germline V gene (reference sequence). V gave up 2 bases and J gave up 0 bases; unmatched junction bases: 1. DNA for the CDR3: TGTGCCAGCAGCCAAAGGACAGGGGGCTCCTATAATTCACCCCTCCACTTT. Its translation is CASSQRTGGSYNSPLHF.

This chain uses TRBV11-2 with TRBJ1-5, with unresolved D. Trimming shortened V by 5 bases and J by 4 bases, and 12 bases separated the two germline ends. Per germline, CDR1 SGHAT and CDR2 FQNNGV. CDR3 size: 14 residues. The CDR3 DNA reads as TGTGCCAGCAGCCGACTCCACGGGAATCAGCCCCAGCATTTT. Translated, it gives CASSRLHGNQPQHF.

The rearrangement links TRBV9 to TRBJ1-4; 9 bases are a match to TRBD1. This CDR3 has 16 amino acids. CDR1 is SGDLS, CDR2 YYNGEE, per germline. The J segment lost 8 bases and the V segment lost 4 bases, leaving 12 bases of the junction unmatched. The CDR3 spells CASSPRGQDRGEKLFF. The CDR3 bases are TGTGCCAGCAGCCCCCGAGGTCAGGACAGGGGCGAAAAACTGTTTTTT.

This clone was observed a single time. The chain joins TRBV5-1 to TRBJ1-2; 9 bases line up with TRBD1. The CDR3 length is 16 residues. The ends lost 2 bases at V and 6 bases at J; junction bases unmatched: 11. Germline CDR1 SGHRS, CDR2 YFSETQ. In DNA, the CDR3 is TGCGCCAGCAGCTTAATTGAGCGCGGGACAGGGAATGGCTACACCTTC. Its protein product is CASSLIERGTGNGYTF.

This chain links TRBV11-2 with TRBJ1-1; D not resolved. V was trimmed by 5 bases and J by 3 bases, leaving 25 bases between them. Per the germline V gene, CDR1 is SGHAT and CDR2 is FQNNGV. The CDR3 extends over 18 amino acids. The DNA for the CDR3 is TGTGCCAGCAGCAAAGAGGTCACAAGCTATATCGGGTACACTGAAGCTTTCTTT. Translated: CASSKEVTSYIGYTEAFF.